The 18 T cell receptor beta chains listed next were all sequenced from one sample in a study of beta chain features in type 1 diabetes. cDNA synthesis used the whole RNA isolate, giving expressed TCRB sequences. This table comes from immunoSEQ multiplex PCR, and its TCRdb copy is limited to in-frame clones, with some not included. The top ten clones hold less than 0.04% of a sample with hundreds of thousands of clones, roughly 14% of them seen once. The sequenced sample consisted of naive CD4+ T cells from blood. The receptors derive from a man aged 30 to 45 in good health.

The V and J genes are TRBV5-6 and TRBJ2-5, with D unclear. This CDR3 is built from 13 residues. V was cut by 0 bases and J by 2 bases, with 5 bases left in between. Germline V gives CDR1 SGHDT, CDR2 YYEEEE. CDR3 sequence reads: CASSLDPQETQYF. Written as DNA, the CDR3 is TGTGCCAGCAGCTTGGATCCTCAAGAGACCCAGTACTTC.

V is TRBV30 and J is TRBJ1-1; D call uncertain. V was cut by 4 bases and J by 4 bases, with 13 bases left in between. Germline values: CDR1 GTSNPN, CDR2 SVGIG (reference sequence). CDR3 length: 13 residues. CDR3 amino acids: CAWTEEWGTEAFF. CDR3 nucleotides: TGTGCCTGGACGGAGGAATGGGGCACTGAAGCTTTCTTT.

CDR3 bases: TGCGCCAGCAGCCAACCAGGGGGTTCTGGGGCCAACGTCCTGACTTTC. Protein: CASSQPGGSGANVLTF. The chain is built from TRBV4-1 and TRBJ2-6; TRBD1 agrees at 7 bases. After removal of 2 bases from V and 1 base from J, the junction contained 2 bases not matched to a gene. The V gene's germline CDR1 is MGHRA and CDR2 YSYEKL. The CDR3 runs to 16 residues.

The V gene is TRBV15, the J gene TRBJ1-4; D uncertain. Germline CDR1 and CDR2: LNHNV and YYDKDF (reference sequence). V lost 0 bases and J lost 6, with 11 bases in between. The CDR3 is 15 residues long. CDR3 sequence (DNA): TGTGCCACCAGCAGAGATGTAACCCCGGATGAAAAACTGTTTTTT. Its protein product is CATSRDVTPDEKLFF.

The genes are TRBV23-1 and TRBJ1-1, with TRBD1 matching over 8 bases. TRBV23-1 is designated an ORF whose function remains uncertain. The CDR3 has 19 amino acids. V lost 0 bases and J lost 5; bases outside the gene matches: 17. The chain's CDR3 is CASSQSGGRDRSLDTEAFF. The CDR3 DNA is TGCGCCAGCAGTCAATCGGGGGGGCGGGACAGGAGCCTGGATACTGAAGCTTTCTTT.

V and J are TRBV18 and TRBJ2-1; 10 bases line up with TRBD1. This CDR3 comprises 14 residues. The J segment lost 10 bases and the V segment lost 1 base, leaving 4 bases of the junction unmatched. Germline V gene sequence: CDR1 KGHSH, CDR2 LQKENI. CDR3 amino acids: CASSPLGQGYEQFF. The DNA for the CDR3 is TGTGCCAGCTCACCACTGGGACAGGGGTACGAGCAGTTCTTC.

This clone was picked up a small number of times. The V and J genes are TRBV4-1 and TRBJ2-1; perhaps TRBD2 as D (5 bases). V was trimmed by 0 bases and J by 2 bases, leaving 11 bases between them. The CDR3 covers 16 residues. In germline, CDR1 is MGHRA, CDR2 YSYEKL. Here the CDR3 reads CASSQERVRPYNEQFF. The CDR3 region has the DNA TGCGCCAGCAGCCAAGAGAGGGTGCGGCCCTACAATGAGCAGTTCTTC.

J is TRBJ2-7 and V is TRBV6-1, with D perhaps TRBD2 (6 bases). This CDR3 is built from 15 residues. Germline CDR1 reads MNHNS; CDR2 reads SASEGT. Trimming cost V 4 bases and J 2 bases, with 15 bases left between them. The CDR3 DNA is TGTGCCAGCAGTGGACGGGGAGGACCTCCCTACGAGCAGTACTTC. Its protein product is CASSGRGGPPYEQYF.

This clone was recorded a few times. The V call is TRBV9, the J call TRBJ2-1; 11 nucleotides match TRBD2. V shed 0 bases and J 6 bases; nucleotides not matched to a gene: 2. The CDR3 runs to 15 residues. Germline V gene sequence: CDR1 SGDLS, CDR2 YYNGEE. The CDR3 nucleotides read TGTGCCAGCAGCGTAGAAACTAGCGGGGGCAATGAGCAGTTCTTC. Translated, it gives CASSVETSGGNEQFF. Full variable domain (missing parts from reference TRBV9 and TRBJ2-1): DSGVTQTPKHLITATGQRVTLRCSPRSGDLSVYWYQQSLDQGLQFLIQYYNGEERAKGNILERFSAQQFPDLHSELNLSSLELGDSALYFCASSVETSGGNEQFFGPGTRLTVL.

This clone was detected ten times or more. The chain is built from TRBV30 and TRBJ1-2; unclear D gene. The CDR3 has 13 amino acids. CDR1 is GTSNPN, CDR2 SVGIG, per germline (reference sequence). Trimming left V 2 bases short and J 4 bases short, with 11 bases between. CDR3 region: CAWSRGGGYGYTF. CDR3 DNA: TGTGCCTGGAGTCGCGGTGGAGGCTATGGCTACACCTTC.

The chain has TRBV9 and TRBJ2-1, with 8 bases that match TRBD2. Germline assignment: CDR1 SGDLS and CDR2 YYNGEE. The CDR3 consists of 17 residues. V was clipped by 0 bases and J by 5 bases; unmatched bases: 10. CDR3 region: CASSVGHRGAGDNEQFF. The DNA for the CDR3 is TGTGCCAGCAGCGTAGGTCACCGGGGAGCGGGAGACAATGAGCAGTTCTTC.

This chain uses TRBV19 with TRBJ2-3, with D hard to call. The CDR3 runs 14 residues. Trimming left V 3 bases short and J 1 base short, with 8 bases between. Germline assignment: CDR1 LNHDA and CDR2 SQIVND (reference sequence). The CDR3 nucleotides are TGTGCCAGTAGTATGCGAGTGGGCACAGATACGCAGTATTTT. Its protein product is CASSMRVGTDTQYF.

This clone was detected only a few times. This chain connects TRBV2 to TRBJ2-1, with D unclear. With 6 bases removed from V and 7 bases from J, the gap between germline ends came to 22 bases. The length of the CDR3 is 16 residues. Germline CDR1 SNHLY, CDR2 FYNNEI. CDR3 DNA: TGTGCCAGCAGGAATGTCGCGGTATACGCTCGGAATGAGCAGTTCTTC. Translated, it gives CASRNVAVYARNEQFF.

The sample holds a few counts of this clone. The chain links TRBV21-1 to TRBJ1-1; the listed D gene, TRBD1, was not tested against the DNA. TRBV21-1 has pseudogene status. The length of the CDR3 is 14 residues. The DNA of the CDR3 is TGTGCCAGCAGCAACCTCCCCAGGGCCGGCGAAGCTTTCTTT. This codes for CASSNLPRAGEAFF.

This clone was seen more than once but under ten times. The CDR3 protein is CASSAGLRGNTIYF. For the CDR3, the DNA is TGTGCCAGCAGCGCAGGTCTGCGTGGAAACACCATATATTTT. The chain joins TRBV9 to TRBJ1-3; D not resolved. The V gene's germline CDR1 is SGDLS and CDR2 YYNGEE. The ends were cut back, 3 bases at V and 3 bases at J, with 10 bases in the middle. The CDR3 spans 14 residues. Drawing the rest from reference TRBV9 and TRBJ1-3, the complete variable domain is DSGVTQTPKHLITATGQRVTLRCSPRSGDLSVYWYQQSLDQGLQFLIQYYNGEERAKGNILERFSAQQFPDLHSELNLSSLELGDSALYFCASSAGLRGNTIYFGEGSWLTVV.

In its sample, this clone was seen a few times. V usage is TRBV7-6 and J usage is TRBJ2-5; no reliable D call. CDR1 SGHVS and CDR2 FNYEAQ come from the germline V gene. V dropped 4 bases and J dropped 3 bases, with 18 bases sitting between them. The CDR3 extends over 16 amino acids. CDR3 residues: CASSSLAGGEKETQYF. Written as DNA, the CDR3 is TGTGCCAGCAGCTCCCTTGCCGGCGGAGAAAAAGAGACCCAGTACTTC. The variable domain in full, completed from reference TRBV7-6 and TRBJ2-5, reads GAGVSQSPRYKVTKRGQDVALRCDPISGHVSLYWYRQALGQGPEFLTYFNYEAQQDKSGLPNDRFSAERPEGSISTLTIQRTEQRDSAMYRCASSSLAGGEKETQYFGPGTRLLVL.

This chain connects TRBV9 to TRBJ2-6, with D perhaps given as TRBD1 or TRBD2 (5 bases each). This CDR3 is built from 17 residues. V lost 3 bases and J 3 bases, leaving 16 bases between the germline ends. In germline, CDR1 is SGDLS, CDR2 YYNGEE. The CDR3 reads CASSAPVRDLGANVLTF. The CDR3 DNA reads TGTGCCAGCAGCGCCCCGGTCCGGGACCTTGGGGCCAACGTCCTGACTTTC.

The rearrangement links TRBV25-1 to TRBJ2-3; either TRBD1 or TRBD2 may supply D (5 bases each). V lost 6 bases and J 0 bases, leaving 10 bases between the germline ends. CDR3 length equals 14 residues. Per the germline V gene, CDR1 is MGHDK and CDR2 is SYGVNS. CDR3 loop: CASRGTHSTDTQYF. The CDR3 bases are TGTGCCAGCAGAGGGACCCATAGCACAGATACGCAGTATTTT.